The TCR beta chain under discussion was sequenced for a study of tumor-infiltrating lymphocytes in primary liver carcinoma. Study-wide results and caveats: Whereas tumor region pairs overlapped more, tumor-adjacent and tumor-blood pairs overlapped less.

From unsorted bulk tissue weighing 20-30 mg, DNA and RNA were co-extracted. This clonotype was recorded a few times. Antigen unknown. A much bigger clone sits one base away, suggesting this may be a read error. The investigators made TCR beta cDNA from roughly 460 ng total RNA, using a constant-region primer. Libraries of TCR beta came from three nested multiplex PCR rounds with slightly modified ARM-PCR. PCR rounds one and two used TRBV1-TRBV30 forward primers with a C-beta reverse primer for about 9 cycles each. TCRdb processed the multiplex PCR reads anew with MiXCR; each CDR3 protein has one entry. The sample includes around 70,000 distinct CDR3 sequences, more than 60% of them seen just once. CDR3 length: 14 amino acids. Trimming took 8 bases from V and 7 from J; bases not matched to a gene: 9.

This chain connects TRBV12-3 or TRBV12-4 to TRBJ2-2, with 8 bases lining up with TRBD2. This sequence originates from a man in his forties with primary liver carcinoma and hepatitis B virus infection. Sequencing was done on a sample of liver tumor tissue from sampling region 4. The subset: tumor region T4, right-lateral pole. This chain's CDR3 is CASAGGRLGGELFF. DNA of the CDR3: TGTGCCAGCGCAGGCGGGAGGCTCGGCGGGGAGCTGTTTTTT.